The rows below give T cell receptor beta chains drawn from one sample of a study of OX40 agonist ivuxolimab in advanced cancers. This table comes from immunoSEQ multiplex PCR, and its TCRdb copy is limited to in-frame clones, with some not included. Of 25,000 to 40,000 clones in the sample, around 84% were seen once. The sequencing here drew on CD4+ or CD8+ T cells sorted from blood, taken in a trial of the OX40 agonist ivuxolimab. Receptors were obtained from an adult with an advanced solid tumor such as melanoma, head and neck, liver or kidney cancer. The CDR3 runs from the conserved cysteine through the conserved F or W. Each record gives: J gene, V gene, CDR3 protein.

J gene: TRBJ2-5; V gene: TRBV5-1; CDR3 protein: CASSLEGGRQETQYF
J gene: TRBJ1-1; V gene: TRBV7-8; CDR3 protein: CASSLGGTTEAFF
J gene: TRBJ1-4; V gene: TRBV15; CDR3 protein: CATSSDASEEKLFF
J gene: TRBJ2-1; V gene: TRBV27; CDR3 protein: CASSGTVAYPTHNEQFF
J gene: TRBJ2-1; V gene: TRBV11-2; CDR3 protein: CASSHGINDNEQFF
J gene: TRBJ2-1; V gene: TRBV28; CDR3 protein: CASSFPRGRNEQFF
J gene: TRBJ2-7; V gene: TRBV27; CDR3 protein: CASSLRQSYEQYF
J gene: TRBJ2-3; V gene: TRBV19; CDR3 protein: CASSPGSRRGDTQYF
J gene: TRBJ2-2; V gene: TRBV28; CDR3 protein: CASLKDRENTGELFF
J gene: TRBJ2-7; V gene: TRBV13; CDR3 protein: CASSLEGADEQYF
J gene: TRBJ2-3; V gene: TRBV7-9; CDR3 protein: CASSPGTSGSDTQYF
J gene: TRBJ1-1; V gene: TRBV7-9; CDR3 protein: CASSLQATEAFF
J gene: TRBJ2-5; V gene: TRBV2; CDR3 protein: CLCQPYPGDPAATQYF
J gene: TRBJ2-6; V gene: TRBV18; CDR3 protein: CASSKQGYSGANVLTF
J gene: TRBJ1-2; V gene: TRBV27; CDR3 protein: CASRRTGATNYGYTF